This TCR beta chain was captured in a study of blood T cell repertoires in COVID-19. Turning to the study itself: Some COVID-19 samples were acute and others convalescent; all came from the United States, Italy and Spain.

This CDR3 spans 16 amino acids. Germline V gene data show CDR1 as SGDLS and CDR2 as YYNGEE. Trimming removed 0 bases from V and 0 bases from J, with 9 bases in between. How the authors handled the data: How many nucleated cells were present was estimated from reference gene primer amplification. Produced via immunoSEQ multiplex PCR; TCRdb's table is partial and in-frame only. V and J calls and clone size are those listed in that table; D and trimming were worked out from the DNA. The data hold some 87,000 clones, with approximately 92% observed a single time. The chain is built from TRBV9 and TRBJ1-4; D perhaps matches TRBD1 (5 bases). The specimen was peripheral blood. The sequence was collected from a woman in her fifties or sixties with active COVID-19. The chain's CDR3 is CASSVALRATNEKLFF. The CDR3 DNA reads as TGTGCCAGCAGCGTAGCCCTCAGGGCAACTAATGAAAAACTGTTTTTT.